This record concerns one T cell receptor (beta chain) sequence. One entry per CDR3 protein results from TCRdb running MiXCR on the RT-PCR reads. This repertoire shows about a million distinct CDR3 sequences, roughly 18% found once; its top ten account for around 5.5%. This entry belongs to a study of patients and donors after allogeneic stem cell transplantation. The V segment lost 4 bases and the J segment 4 bases; nucleotides outside the gene matches: 6. From germline, CDR1 is LGHNA and CDR2 YNFKEQ. CDR3 size: 14 residues. V is TRBV4-2 and J is TRBJ2-5, with 7 bases that match TRBD1. The specimen was blood, either unsorted or a sorted T cell fraction (not recorded which). The TCR comes from a human donor who was either an allogeneic HSCT recipient or a stem cell or donor lymphocyte infusion donor (not recorded which). It is not recorded whose cells these are; they may come from a transplant donor. CDR3 DNA: TGTGCCAGCAGCCTAACAGGGGCGCTAGAGACCCAGTACTTC. Translation: CASSLTGALETQYF.